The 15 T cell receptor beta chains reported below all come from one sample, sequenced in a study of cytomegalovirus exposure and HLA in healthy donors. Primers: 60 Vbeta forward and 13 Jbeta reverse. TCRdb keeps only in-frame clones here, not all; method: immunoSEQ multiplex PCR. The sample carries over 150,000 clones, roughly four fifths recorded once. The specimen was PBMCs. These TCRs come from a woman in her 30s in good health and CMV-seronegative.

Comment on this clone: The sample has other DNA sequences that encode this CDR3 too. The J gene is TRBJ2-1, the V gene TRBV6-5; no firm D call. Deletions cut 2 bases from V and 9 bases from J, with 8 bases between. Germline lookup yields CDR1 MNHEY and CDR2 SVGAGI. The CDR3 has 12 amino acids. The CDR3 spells CASSYSGGEQFF. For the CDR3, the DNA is TGTGCCAGCAGTTACAGTGGCGGTGAGCAGTTCTTC.

The CDR3 coding sequence is TGTGCCAGCAGTTGGACAGAACCTAGCACAGATACGCAGTATTTT. Residues: CASSWTEPSTDTQYF. The chain recombines TRBV28 with TRBJ2-3; TRBD1 is a possible D gene (6 bases). The CDR3 runs 15 residues. The V gene's germline CDR1 is MDHEN and CDR2 SYDVKM. The V gene lost 4 bases and the J gene lost 0 bases, with 11 bases spanning the gap.

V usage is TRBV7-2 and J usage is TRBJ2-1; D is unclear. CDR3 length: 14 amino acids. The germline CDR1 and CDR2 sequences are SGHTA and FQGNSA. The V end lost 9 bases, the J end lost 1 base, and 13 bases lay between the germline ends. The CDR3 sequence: CASLSDHSYNEQFF. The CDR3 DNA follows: TGTGCCAGTCTAAGCGACCATTCCTACAATGAGCAGTTCTTC.

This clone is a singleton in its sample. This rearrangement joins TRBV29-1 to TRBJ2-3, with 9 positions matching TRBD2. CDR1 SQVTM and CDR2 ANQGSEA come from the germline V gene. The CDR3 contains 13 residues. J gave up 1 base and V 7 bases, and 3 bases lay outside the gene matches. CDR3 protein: CSGAGGGTDTQYF. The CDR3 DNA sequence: TGCAGCGGAGCGGGAGGAGGCACAGATACGCAGTATTTT.

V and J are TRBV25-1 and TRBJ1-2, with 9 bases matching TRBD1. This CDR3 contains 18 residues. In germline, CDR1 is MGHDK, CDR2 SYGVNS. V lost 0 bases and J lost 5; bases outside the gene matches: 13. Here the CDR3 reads CASSEYNNRGPQTYGYTF. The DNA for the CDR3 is TGTGCCAGCAGTGAATACAACAACAGGGGGCCTCAGACGTATGGCTACACCTTC.

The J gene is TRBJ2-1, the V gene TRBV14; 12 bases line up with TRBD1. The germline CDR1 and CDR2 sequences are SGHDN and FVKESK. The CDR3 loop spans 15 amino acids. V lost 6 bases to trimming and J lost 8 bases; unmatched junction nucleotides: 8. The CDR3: CASRHAGQGADEQFF. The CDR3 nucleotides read TGTGCCAGCAGACACGCGGGACAGGGGGCCGATGAGCAGTTCTTC.

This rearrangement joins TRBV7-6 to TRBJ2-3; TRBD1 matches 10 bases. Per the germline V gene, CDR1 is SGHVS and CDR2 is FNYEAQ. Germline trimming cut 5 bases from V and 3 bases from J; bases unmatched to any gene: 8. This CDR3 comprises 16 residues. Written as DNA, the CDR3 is TGTGCCAGCAGCCCGGGGACAGGGGAAAGGACAGATACGCAGTATTTT. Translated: CASSPGTGERTDTQYF.

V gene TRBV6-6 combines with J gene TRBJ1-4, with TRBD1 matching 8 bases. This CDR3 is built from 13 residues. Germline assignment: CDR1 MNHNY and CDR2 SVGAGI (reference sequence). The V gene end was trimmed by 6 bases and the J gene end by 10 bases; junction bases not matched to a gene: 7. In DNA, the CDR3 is TGTGCCAGCAGCGCAGGGGGCGTGGGAAAACTGTTTTTT. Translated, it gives CASSAGGVGKLFF.

CDR3 nucleotides: TGTGCCAGCAGCTTACCCGGACAGGGCTACGAGCAGTACTTC. Translating gives CASSLPGQGYEQYF. The V and J genes are TRBV11-2 and TRBJ2-7; 8 nucleotides agree with TRBD1. CDR1 SGHAT and CDR2 FQNNGV come from the germline V gene. V lost 2 bases, J lost 3 bases, and 3 bases stayed unmatched. The CDR3 loop spans 14 amino acids.

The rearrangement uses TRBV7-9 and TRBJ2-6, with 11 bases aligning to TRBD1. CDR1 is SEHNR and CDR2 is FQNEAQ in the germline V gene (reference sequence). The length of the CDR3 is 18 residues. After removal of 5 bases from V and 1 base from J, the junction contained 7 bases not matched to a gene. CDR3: CASSASWDRGSGANVLTF. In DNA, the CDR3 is TGTGCCAGCAGCGCCAGCTGGGACAGGGGGTCTGGGGCCAACGTCCTGACTTTC.

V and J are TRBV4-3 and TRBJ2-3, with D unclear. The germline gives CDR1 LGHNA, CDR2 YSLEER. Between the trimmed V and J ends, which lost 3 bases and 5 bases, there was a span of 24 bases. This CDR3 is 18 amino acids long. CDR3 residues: CASSQEYVGLSHKDTQYF. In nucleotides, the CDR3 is TGCGCCAGCAGCCAGGAGTACGTCGGCCTATCCCACAAAGATACGCAGTATTTT.

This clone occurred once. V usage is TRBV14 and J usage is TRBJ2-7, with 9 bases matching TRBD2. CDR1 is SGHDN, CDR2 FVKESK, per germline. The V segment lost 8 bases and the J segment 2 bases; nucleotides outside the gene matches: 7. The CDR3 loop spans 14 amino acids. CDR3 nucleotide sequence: TGTGCCAGCGGTCCTAGCGGGGTGCCCTACGAGCAGTACTTC. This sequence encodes CASGPSGVPYEQYF.

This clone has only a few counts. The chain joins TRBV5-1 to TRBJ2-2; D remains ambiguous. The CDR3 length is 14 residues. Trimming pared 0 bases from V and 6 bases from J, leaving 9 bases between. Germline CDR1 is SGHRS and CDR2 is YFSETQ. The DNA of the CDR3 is TGCGCCAGCAGCTTGGATGAGTTGGCCGGGGAGCTGTTTTTT. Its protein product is CASSLDELAGELFF.

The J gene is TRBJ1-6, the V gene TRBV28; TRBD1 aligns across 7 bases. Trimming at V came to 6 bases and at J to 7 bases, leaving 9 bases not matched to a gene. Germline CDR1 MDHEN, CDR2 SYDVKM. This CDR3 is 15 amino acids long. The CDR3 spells CASSFRDRLNSPLHF. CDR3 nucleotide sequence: TGTGCCAGCAGCTTTCGGGACAGACTAAATTCACCCCTCCACTTT.

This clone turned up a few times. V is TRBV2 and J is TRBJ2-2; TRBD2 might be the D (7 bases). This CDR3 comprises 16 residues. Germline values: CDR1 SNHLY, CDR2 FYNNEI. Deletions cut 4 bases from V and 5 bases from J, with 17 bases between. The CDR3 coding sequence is TGTGCCAGCAGTGGGGATGGGGGGGGCGTAACCGGGGAGCTGTTTTTT. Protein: CASSGDGGGVTGELFF.